The clone carrying this T cell receptor beta chain was seen many times. Each CDR3 protein gets one entry after TCRdb re-called the 5' RACE reads with MiXCR. This sample carries 85,000 to 100,000 distinct CDR3 sequences, 11% of them seen once, and the ten largest clones take less than 5.5%. This specimen comes from a study of early T cells in non-severe SARS-CoV-2 infection. Background on the study: With bulk RNA from unsorted whole blood as input, sequencing yielded unpaired chains.

The CDR3 runs to 11 residues. Germline V gene data show CDR1 as SQVTM and CDR2 as ANQGSEA. Trimming stripped 3 bases from V and 6 bases from J, with 9 bases between. The sequencing used whole blood, collected at baseline. This clonotype was obtained from an adult who was a healthcare worker with PCR-confirmed SARS-CoV-2 infection or an uninfected control (not recorded which). The J gene is TRBJ2-7, the V gene TRBV29-1; D perhaps matches TRBD1 (5 bases). The CDR3: CSVEQGSEQYF. In DNA, the CDR3 is TGCAGCGTTGAGCAGGGTTCCGAGCAGTACTTC.